This TCR beta chain comes out of a study of blood T cell repertoires in COVID-19. This table comes from immunoSEQ multiplex PCR, and its TCRdb copy is limited to in-frame clones, with some not included. The repertoire has about 480,000 clones, approximately 90% of them found once; the top ten carry approximately 8%. Allocation to cohorts depended on clinical history reported by the participants. This clone was seen a single time. This TCR was recovered from a woman in her fifties or sixties who had recovered from COVID-19. The sequencing input was PBMCs or T cells enriched from blood (not recorded which).

The CDR3 protein is CASSPGVGYEQFF. The CDR3 DNA reads as TGTGCCAGCAGCCCGGGGGTCGGATATGAGCAGTTCTTC. This chain connects TRBV9 to TRBJ2-1; TRBD2 might be the D (6 bases). CDR1 is SGDLS and CDR2 is YYNGEE in the germline V gene. Trimming removed 4 bases from V and 8 bases from J, with 13 bases in between. This CDR3 region has 13 residues.